The present T cell receptor (beta chain) was sequenced within a study of blood T cell repertoires in COVID-19 (TCRdb year 2020). Background for the entire study: Samples covering the acute and convalescent phases of COVID-19 were provided by collaborators in the United States, Italy and Spain. The prospective study material was composed of cDNA or gDNA derived from T cells, B-cell-depleted T cells, or PBMCs. Subjects who had been exposed to COVID-19, were actively infected with it, or had recovered from it provided the deeply sampled blood TCRbeta repertoires that made up the dataset. The repertoires were released in a freely available public database meant as a resource for research on the immune response to SARS-CoV-2. The samples were drawn from two sources: the first 160 participants of the ongoing ImmuneRACE study, and 1,200 or so subjects contributed by 6 global collaborators. Nearly every sample came with metadata listing a de-identified subject ID, COVID-19 status, age in years and sex. Where HLA class I and class II types were available, the types were taken from metadata supplied by the sample provider, not from assay-based typing.

On the study overall, not on this receptor specifically: The amount of clinical and demographic metadata varied by source and participant and was provided uncurated.

With regard to this clone: Its antigen has not been determined. Its ends do not fully match the called genes, so a read error is possible.

The germline V gene encodes CDR1 MNHEY and CDR2 SVGAGI. From cysteine to phenylalanine, the CDR3 is 13 amino acids long. The sequence is cut down to CDR3 DNA, 39 bases in frame from base 1. The collaborating institutions used their own protocols to collect whole blood in K2EDTA tubes. For TCRbeta analysis, collaborators shipped samples as frozen whole blood, isolated PBMCs, or DNA extracted from either of those sample types. TCRbeta CDR3 regions were amplified from genomic DNA using the immunoSEQ Assay, a bias-controlled multiplex PCR. For the original study's pipeline: The number of nucleated cells in each sample was estimated by amplification of reference gene primers within the assay. To quantify the absolute abundance of each unique TCRbeta CDR3 rearrangement, sequence reads were collapsed and filtered. For each sample, productive Simpson clonality was calculated as the square root of Simpson's diversity index across productive rearrangements. TCRdb obtained this table from immuneACCESS and retained in-frame rearrangements with V and J assigned. These tables miss some clones; where compared with another copy, unresolved V genes account for less than half of the shortfall, and the remainder is unexplained. The V and J calls and clone size come from that table; D and trimming were worked out from the DNA. The sample table lists about 200,000 clones, just under 80% of them with a count of one. The ten largest clones capture 2.5% to 3% of the sample.

This chain is built from TRBV6-5 and TRBJ2-4; 7 junctional bases match TRBD2. The sequenced material came from peripheral blood. The receptor comes from a woman over 75 with active or convalescent COVID-19. The DNA reads as follows: TGTGCCAGCAGTTTAGCCTCCGGGACTAACTTTTTCTTC. This codes for CASSLASGTNFFF.